Listed below are T cell receptor beta chains from one sample, sequenced in a study of high-grade serous ovarian cancer treatment subgroups. Only in-frame clones appear in the TCRdb table, and some are missing; sequencing was by immunoSEQ multiplex PCR. The repertoire holds more than 4,500 clones, with about three fifths as singletons. Source material: tumor tissue. These receptor sequences come from a human donor with high-grade serous ovarian cancer. Both conserved end residues are part of each CDR3. Fields, in order: V gene, D gene, clone size, J gene, CDR3 DNA, CDR3 protein. The D gene is left open where the match is weak. The size entry is marked missing in some rows and otherwise reads once, few, many or a size class.

TRBV4-2	TRBD1	.	TRBJ1-5	TGTGCCAGCAGCTGGGGACAGAGCAATCAGCCCCAGCATTTT	CASSWGQSNQPQHF
TRBV29-1	.	.	TRBJ1-3	TGCAGCGTTGAGACGAATGGAAACACCATATATTTT	CSVETNGNTIYF
TRBV2	TRBD2	.	TRBJ2-3	TGTGCCAGCAGTGAGGATAGGGGACTAGCGGGGGAAGATACGCAGTATTTT	CASSEDRGLAGEDTQYF
TRBV27	.	.	TRBJ2-2	TGTGCCAGCAGTCTGGCGAACCGGGGCCTGAGGGCCGGGGAGCTGTTTTTT	CASSLANRGLRAGELFF
TRBV19	.	.	TRBJ2-3	TGTGCCAGTAGTCCGGGAACAGATACGCAGTATTTT	CASSPGTDTQYF
TRBV5-6	.	.	TRBJ1-1	TGTGCCAGCAGCTTGGGCGTTGGCAGGGTGAACACTGAAGCTTTCTTT	CASSLGVGRVNTEAFF
TRBV7-9	.	few	TRBJ2-5	TGTGCCAGCATCCCGGCAGGAGGGGAGACCCAGTACTTC	CASIPAGGETQYF
TRBV7-2	.	.	TRBJ1-1	TGTGCCAGCAGCATCAGGGGTGTGAGCGCGACTGAAGCTTTCTTT	CASSIRGVSATEAFF
TRBV5-4	TRBD1	.	TRBJ2-2	TGTGCCAGCAGACCGGGACAGATGAACACCGGGGAGCTGTTTTTT	CASRPGQMNTGELFF
TRBV9	.	.	TRBJ1-6	TGTGCCAGCAGCGACGGGAGGGTCTCACCCCTCCACTTT	CASSDGRVSPLHF
TRBV7-2	TRBD2	.	TRBJ2-7	TGTGCCAGCAGCTTAGGTGTAGCGGGGAAAACCTACGAGCAGTACTTC	CASSLGVAGKTYEQYF
TRBV27	.	.	TRBJ1-5	TGTGCCAGCAGTTTAGCGAACAACGGGAGGAATCAGCCCCAGCATTTT	CASSLANNGRNQPQHF
TRBV7-2	TRBD1	few	TRBJ2-6	TGTGCCAGCATGCCGGGACAGGGAAACTCTGGGGCCAACGTCCTGACTTTC	CASMPGQGNSGANVLTF
TRBV5-4	TRBD1	.	TRBJ1-4	TGTGCCAGCAGTACTAACAGGGGGCTTAATGAAAAACTGTTTTTT	CASSTNRGLNEKLFF
TRBV6-6	.	.	TRBJ2-3	TGTGCCAGCAGTCCCGACAGAGATACGCAGTATTTT	CASSPDRDTQYF
TRBV19	.	once	TRBJ2-6	TGTGCCAGTAGTATACCCCGATCTGGGGCCAACGTCCTGACTTTC	CASSIPRSGANVLTF
TRBV14	TRBD1	few	TRBJ2-5	TGTGCCAGCAGCCCGGGACAGGGGAGGAGAGAGACCCAGTACTTC	CASSPGQGRRETQYF
TRBV6-6	TRBD1	once	TRBJ1-1	TGTGCCAGCAGTCGGACAGGGGGCGGGGACACTGAAGCTTTCTTT	CASSRTGGGDTEAFF
TRBV27	.	.	TRBJ1-5	TGTGCCAGCAGTTTAAGGGCGGGACAGCCCCAGCATTTT	CASSLRAGQPQHF
TRBV6-6	.	.	TRBJ2-3	TGTGCCAGCAGTTACAGGGATACGCAGTATTTT	CASSYRDTQYF
TRBV6-5	.	.	TRBJ1-2	TGTGCCAGCAGTTACGGAAGGAGTCCAAATAACTATGGCTACACCTTC	CASSYGRSPNNYGYTF
TRBV5-1	.	.	TRBJ1-4	TGCGCCAGCAGTCCGGGGGGTAATGAAAAACTGTTTTTT	CASSPGGNEKLFF
TRBV18	.	.	TRBJ1-1	TGTGCCAGCTCAGGGTTTAGGACGCACATGAACACTGAAGCTTTCTTT	CASSGFRTHMNTEAFF
TRBV10-3	.	.	TRBJ2-1	TGTGCCATCAGTGTTACAGGGCAAGGTAATGAGCAGTTCTTC	CAISVTGQGNEQFF
TRBV6-5	.	.	TRBJ2-5	TGTGCCAGCGCTGTCATAACGGAGACCCAGTACTTC	CASAVITETQYF
TRBV7-2	TRBD1	few	TRBJ1-2	TGTGCCAGCAGCCCCCGGACAGGGGGCGAGGGCGGCTACACCTTC	CASSPRTGGEGGYTF
TRBV7-2	TRBD1	.	TRBJ1-2	TGTGCCAGCAGCTCAGCCGGGACAGGGAATGGCTACACCTTC	CASSSAGTGNGYTF
TRBV28	.	.	TRBJ2-2	TGTGCCAGCAGTTTTGTGGGGGCAGCCGGGGAGCTGTTTTTT	CASSFVGAAGELFF
TRBV7-9	.	.	TRBJ1-1	TGTGCCACCGACTTAGATCTCCCATCGGGAGCTTTCTTT	CATDLDLPSGAFF
TRBV28	TRBD1	.	TRBJ2-3	TGTGCCAGCATCCCCGGACAGGGTTTCACAGATACGCAGTATTTT	CASIPGQGFTDTQYF
TRBV6-6	TRBD1	few	TRBJ2-1	TGTGCCAGCAGACATCAGGGGGCCACTGAGCAGTTCTTC	CASRHQGATEQFF
TRBV6-5	.	.	TRBJ1-2	TGTGCCAGCAGTTACACCGACACGACTGGCTACACCTTC	CASSYTDTTGYTF
TRBV28	.	.	TRBJ2-6	TGTGCCAGCAGTAAGGCAGTCTCTGGGGCCAACGTCCTGACTTTC	CASSKAVSGANVLTF
TRBV25-1	.	medium-sized	TRBJ2-7	TGTGCCAGCGCTGGAGGCAGGGAGAGTGACGAGCAGTACTTC	CASAGGRESDEQYF
TRBV27	.	.	TRBJ1-1	TGTGCCAGCCGATCACCGACGGGGGCGGTTGCATCGGCTTTCTTT	CASRSPTGAVASAFF
TRBV7-2	.	.	TRBJ2-3	TGTGCCAGCAGCTTAGACTTAGGAGATACGCAGTATTTT	CASSLDLGDTQYF
TRBV5-1	.	.	TRBJ1-3	TGCGCCAGCAGCTTGACGGTCTCTGGAAACACCATATATTTT	CASSLTVSGNTIYF
TRBV19	TRBD1	.	TRBJ2-5	TGTGCCAGTAGTATCCTCCCGGGACAGGGGAGGGAGACCCAGTACTTC	CASSILPGQGRETQYF
TRBV6-1	TRBD2	.	TRBJ2-1	TGTGCCAGCAGCGGACTAGCGGGGGGGCTCAATGAGCAGTTCTTC	CASSGLAGGLNEQFF
TRBV7-2	.	.	TRBJ2-7	TGTGCCAGCAGCTTGAGTGGGGGAAGGACCTACGAGCAGTACTTC	CASSLSGGRTYEQYF
TRBV4-3	.	.	TRBJ1-5	TGCGCCAGCAGCCAAGATGTAGGGAATCAGCCCCAGCATTTT	CASSQDVGNQPQHF
TRBV28	TRBD1	.	TRBJ1-1	TGTGCCAGCAGTAGCACAGGGGGCATGAACACTGAAGCTTTCTTT	CASSSTGGMNTEAFF
TRBV7-2	TRBD1	.	TRBJ1-4	TGTGCCAGCAGTTCCTCCGTGACAGGGAGGAAACTGTTTTTT	CASSSSVTGRKLFF
TRBV6-5	.	.	TRBJ1-4	TGTGCCAGCAGCCTTTTGGGGGGTGAAAAACTGTTTTTT	CASSLLGGEKLFF
TRBV5-6	TRBD1	.	TRBJ2-1	TGTGCCAGCAGCTCGGACAGGGGGAGAATTTACAATGAGCAGTTCTTC	CASSSDRGRIYNEQFF
TRBV6-5	.	large	TRBJ1-2	TGTGCCAGCAGTCCCTTCCTTCTAAGTGGCTACACCTTC	CASSPFLLSGYTF
TRBV6-6	.	.	TRBJ2-2	TGTGCCAGCAGTTATGACAGCGCGAACACCGGGGAGCTGTTTTTT	CASSYDSANTGELFF
TRBV7-1	.	.	TRBJ1-2	TGTGCCAGCAGCTTAGGGACGGGGACTTATGGCTACACCTTC	CASSLGTGTYGYTF
TRBV5-1	.	.	TRBJ2-7	TGCGCCAGCAGGACAGGTGTCGAGCAGTACTTC	CASRTGVEQYF